The clone carrying this T cell receptor beta chain is medium-sized. Its antigen remains unidentified. TCRdb passed the 5' RACE reads through MiXCR, listing each CDR3 protein once. The data show about 10,000 distinct CDR3 sequences, about 25% seen once. Study results and caveats: In terms of TCR gene usage, tumor memory CD4+ T cells clustered together with blood and lymph node memory CD4+ cells, as well as with lymph node naive CD4+ cells.

This CDR3 region has 17 residues. Trimming removed 1 base from V and 1 base from J; junction bases left unmatched: 7. Germline loops: CDR1 DFQATT, CDR2 SNEGSKA (reference sequence). Cells sorted as Tregs were CD4+, CD25+ and CD127-/low. The gene calls are TRBV20-1 and TRBJ1-6; 7 bases align to TRBD1. The source of this sequence is a female donor with breast cancer. The sequenced sample consisted of Tregs sorted from blood. The DNA of the CDR3 is TGCAGTGCTAGAGGTCGACAGGGTCTTTCCTATAATTCACCCCTCCACTTT. Its protein product is CSARGRQGLSYNSPLHF.